This paragraph reports one T cell receptor (beta chain). These data are taken from a study of control samples from healthy donors and cancer patients. Measured with immunoSEQ multiplex PCR; TCRdb has only the in-frame clones, and not every one. Of about 120,000 clones in the sample, 80% to 95% were seen once. V shed 6 bases and J shed 0 bases, with 10 bases lying between them. Germline V gene lookup returns CDR1 SNHLY and CDR2 FYNNEI. The CDR3 covers 14 residues. V usage is TRBV2 and J usage is TRBJ2-3; D ambiguous. The sequence was collected from a man at least 80 years old with head and neck cancer. Sequencing was performed on PBMCs. As DNA, the CDR3 is TGTGCCAGCAGGGTGTCACCTAGCACAGATACGCAGTATTTT. Its protein product is CASRVSPSTDTQYF.